A selection of T cell receptor beta chains follows, all from one sample in a study of blood T cell repertoires in COVID-19. Assay used: immunoSEQ multiplex PCR; TCRdb lists only in-frame clones, some missing. This table holds some 270,000 clones, roughly 84% found once. Sample: peripheral blood. These receptors were collected from a human donor with COVID-19, enrolled during active disease. The donor label of this sample is uncertain. CDR3s include the opening cysteine and the closing phenylalanine or tryptophan. Each record gives: clone size, D gene, J gene, V gene, CDR3 protein, CDR3 DNA. The D gene is left open where the match is weak. Rows may omit the clone size; those that give it use once, few, many or a size class.

-,TRBD1,TRBJ1-1,TRBV5-1,CASSTGTGGSATEAFF,TGCGCCAGCAGCACCGGGACAGGGGGCAGTGCGACTGAAGCTTTCTTT
-,-,TRBJ2-3,TRBV4-1,CASSQAVDTQYF,TGCGCCAGCAGCCAAGCCGTAGATACGCAGTATTTT
-,TRBD2,TRBJ2-5,TRBV6-5,CASSPGGRRETQYF,TGTGCCAGCAGCCCCGGGGGGAGACGCGAGACCCAGTACTTC
-,TRBD1,TRBJ1-3,TRBV27,CASRGRGQGAGNTIYF,TGTGCCAGCAGAGGCAGGGGACAGGGGGCCGGAAACACCATATATTTT
-,-,TRBJ1-2,TRBV19,CASTPGQNYGYTF,TGTGCCAGTACCCCAGGACAGAACTATGGCTACACCTTC
-,TRBD1,TRBJ1-5,TRBV5-6,CASSRGQNYQPQHF,TGTGCCAGCAGCCGGGGACAGAATTATCAGCCCCAGCATTTT
-,-,TRBJ2-1,TRBV2,CASSVGSARNEQFF,TGTGCCAGCAGTGTCGGCAGCGCCAGAAATGAGCAGTTCTTC
-,-,TRBJ2-7,TRBV19,CASSIVGRGYEQYF,TGTGCCAGTAGTATAGTAGGGAGGGGGTACGAGCAGTACTTC
-,-,TRBJ2-7,TRBV5-1,CASRSPRGQLAGTTYEQYF,TGCGCCAGCAGATCTCCCAGGGGGCAGCTAGCGGGGACAACCTACGAGCAGTACTTC
-,TRBD2,TRBJ2-2,TRBV4-1,CASSQESRGGRAGGELFF,TGCGCCAGCAGCCAAGAAAGCCGGGGAGGGAGGGCCGGCGGGGAGCTGTTTTTT
-,-,TRBJ1-6,TRBV30,CAWSGPGENSPLHF,TGTGCCTGGAGTGGGCCAGGGGAAAATTCACCCCTCCACTTT
-,-,TRBJ2-4,TRBV5-4,CASSIRDSLAKNIQYF,TGTGCCAGCAGCATCCGGGATTCGCTAGCCAAAAACATTCAGTACTTC
-,-,TRBJ1-6,TRBV7-2,CASSLFSGDNSPLHF,TGTGCCAGCAGCTTATTTTCGGGAGATAATTCACCCCTCCACTTT
-,TRBD2,TRBJ2-1,TRBV19,CASSRDGTRSASYNEQFF,TGTGCCAGTAGTAGGGACGGGACTAGATCCGCCTCCTACAATGAGCAGTTCTTC
few,TRBD1,TRBJ2-7,TRBV5-4,CASSFWGRGTYEQYF,TGTGCCAGCAGCTTTTGGGGCAGGGGGACCTACGAGCAGTACTTC
-,-,TRBJ2-1,TRBV24-1,CATRGADTLGNEQFF,TGTGCCACCAGGGGGGCAGACACGCTCGGCAATGAGCAGTTCTTC
-,-,TRBJ2-3,TRBV6-5,CASSSAGTQYF,TGTGCCAGCAGTAGCGCAGGGACGCAGTATTTT
-,TRBD2,TRBJ2-1,TRBV7-9,CASLIAGDNEQFF,TGTGCCAGCCTAATAGCGGGAGACAATGAGCAGTTCTTC
once,-,TRBJ1-1,TRBV7-9,CASSPWEANTEAFF,TGTGCCAGCAGCCCCTGGGAGGCGAACACTGAAGCTTTCTTT
medium-sized,-,TRBJ2-7,TRBV4-2,CASSQDPAGYEQYF,TGTGCCAGCAGCCAAGATCCGGCGGGCTACGAGCAGTACTTC
-,TRBD2,TRBJ2-5,TRBV20-1,CSASGDWGGPGETQYF,TGCAGTGCTAGTGGGGATTGGGGAGGGCCCGGTGAGACCCAGTACTTC
few,-,TRBJ1-1,TRBV19,CASSSSTANTEAFF,TGTGCCAGTAGTAGCTCGACAGCCAACACTGAAGCTTTCTTT
-,-,TRBJ1-3,TRBV3-1/TRBV3-2,CASSQVIASGNTIYF,TGTGCCAGCAGCCAAGTAATAGCCTCTGGAAACACCATATATTTT
-,-,TRBJ1-4,TRBV28,CATQSPRSNEKLFF,TGTGCCACCCAATCCCCGCGGTCTAATGAAAAACTGTTTTTT
-,-,TRBJ1-3,TRBV7-6,CASSLLGGDNVESSGNTIYF,TGTGCCAGCAGCTTATTAGGAGGGGATAATGTGGAGTCGTCTGGAAACACCATATATTTT
-,-,TRBJ1-2,TRBV3-1/TRBV3-2,CASSQNKGVDYGYTF,TGTGCCAGCAGCCAAAATAAGGGGGTGGACTATGGCTACACCTTC
-,-,TRBJ1-6,TRBV28,CASSSRDPYAPLHF,TGTGCCAGCAGTTCCAGGGATCCCTACGCCCCCCTCCACTTT
-,TRBD1,TRBJ1-2,TRBV19,CASRSRDRGDGYGYTF,TGTGCCAGTAGATCCCGGGACAGGGGGGATGGTTATGGCTACACCTTC
-,TRBD1,TRBJ2-5,TRBV7-3,CASSHGDRGFGETQYF,TGTGCCAGCAGCCACGGGGACAGGGGGTTCGGGGAGACCCAGTACTTC
once,TRBD2,TRBJ2-5,TRBV6-2/TRBV6-3,CASSYPTRGAGGRETQYF,TGTGCCAGCAGTTACCCTACACGGGGAGCGGGAGGCCGCGAGACCCAGTACTTC
-,TRBD1,TRBJ2-2,TRBV5-4,CASSIGTAILNTGELFF,TGTGCCAGCAGCATAGGGACAGCGATACTGAACACCGGGGAGCTGTTTTTT
-,TRBD1,TRBJ2-7,TRBV9,CASSVLTGGGEQYF,TGTGCCAGCAGCGTACTTACAGGGGGAGGCGAGCAGTACTTC
-,-,TRBJ1-2,TRBV19,CASSIDSSSPSITMGYTF,TGTGCCAGTAGTATAGACAGCTCTTCCCCTTCTATAACTATGGGCTACACCTTC
few,TRBD1,TRBJ2-1,TRBV29-1,CSVDGTGASNEQFF,TGCAGCGTTGATGGGACAGGGGCAAGCAATGAGCAGTTCTTC
-,-,TRBJ2-7,TRBV9,CASSVATSPYEQYF,TGTGCCAGCAGCGTAGCTACTAGCCCCTACGAGCAGTACTTC
-,TRBD2,TRBJ2-7,TRBV10-3,CAISGEGDAYEQYF,TGTGCCATCTCGGGGGAGGGCGATGCCTACGAGCAGTACTTC
few,TRBD1,TRBJ1-5,TRBV7-2,CASSSSPYRGRGNQPQHF,TGTGCCAGCAGCTCCTCACCCTACAGGGGGCGCGGCAATCAGCCCCAGCATTTT
-,-,TRBJ1-2,TRBV27,CASSRGGAAREGYTF,TGTGCCAGCAGCAGAGGGGGGGCGGCGCGGGAGGGCTACACCTTC
-,TRBD1,TRBJ2-3,TRBV18,CASSSGQGPPDTQYF,TGTGCCAGCTCAAGCGGACAGGGTCCGCCAGATACGCAGTATTTT
-,-,TRBJ1-2,TRBV7-2,CASSALAVTNYGYTF,TGTGCCAGCAGCGCGCTCGCGGTCACTAACTATGGCTACACCTTC
-,-,TRBJ1-2,TRBV7-9,CASSLASFYGYTF,TGTGCCAGCAGCTTAGCCAGTTTCTATGGCTACACCTTC
once,TRBD1,TRBJ1-3,TRBV27,CASSPDRAHSGNTIYF,TGTGCCAGCAGTCCGGACAGGGCGCACTCTGGAAACACCATATATTTT
-,TRBD2,TRBJ2-1,TRBV11-3,CASSLGLAVVNEQFF,TGTGCCAGCAGCTTGGGACTAGCGGTAGTAAATGAGCAGTTCTTC
-,TRBD2,TRBJ2-3,TRBV28,CASTYLRLAETDTQYF,TGTGCCAGCACCTACCTCAGACTAGCGGAGACAGATACGCAGTATTTT